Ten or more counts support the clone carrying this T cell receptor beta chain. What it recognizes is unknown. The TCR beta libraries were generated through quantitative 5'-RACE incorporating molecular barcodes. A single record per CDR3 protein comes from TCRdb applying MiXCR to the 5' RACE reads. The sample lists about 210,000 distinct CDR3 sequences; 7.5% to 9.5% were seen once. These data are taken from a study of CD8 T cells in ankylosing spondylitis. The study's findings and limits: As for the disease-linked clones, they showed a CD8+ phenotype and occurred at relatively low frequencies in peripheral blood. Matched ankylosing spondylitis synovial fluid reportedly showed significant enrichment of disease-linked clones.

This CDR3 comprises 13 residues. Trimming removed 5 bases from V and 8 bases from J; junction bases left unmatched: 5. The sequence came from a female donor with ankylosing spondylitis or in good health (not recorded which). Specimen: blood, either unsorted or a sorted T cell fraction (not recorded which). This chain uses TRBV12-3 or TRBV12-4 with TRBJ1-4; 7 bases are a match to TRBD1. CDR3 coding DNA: TGTGCCAGCAGTCGGGAGGGGGCCGAAAAACTGTTTTTT. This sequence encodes CASSREGAEKLFF.